These 20 T cell receptor beta chains share one sample of origin, sequenced in a study of T cells in Graves' hyperthyroidism and ophthalmopathy. RNA transcripts were the template for amplifying TCR beta CDR3 regions. First-round RT-PCR with HTBI primers amplified the TCR CDR3 region. From the multiplex PCR reads, TCRdb called clonotypes with MiXCR, one entry per CDR3 protein. Seen here are approximately 590,000 distinct CDR3 sequences, about 15% observed once, and the top ten hold around 7.5%. The sample was blood. The receptors shown here come from a woman aged 25 to 39 with Graves' hyperthyroidism.

V usage is TRBV12-3 or TRBV12-4 and J usage is TRBJ2-3; 13 bases map to TRBD2. The CDR3 spans 17 residues. V was clipped by 5 bases and J by 0 bases; unmatched bases: 5. Written as DNA, the CDR3 is TGTGCCAGCAGTCGAAGACTAGCGGGAGGCAGCACAGATACGCAGTATTTT. As protein: CASSRRLAGGSTDTQYF.

This clonotype was recorded many times. The chain couples TRBV2 to TRBJ2-1, with a tentative D call TRBD1 (6 bases). Trimming shortened V by 2 bases and J by 4 bases, and 21 bases separated the two germline ends. The CDR3 sequence is 18 residues long. Germline V gene data show CDR1 as SNHLY and CDR2 as FYNNEI. DNA of the CDR3: TGTGCCAGCAGTGAACCCGACGGCGGCAGGGGCGAGTACAATGAGCAGTTCTTC. Translated, it gives CASSEPDGGRGEYNEQFF.

V gene TRBV6-1 combines with J gene TRBJ2-2; D unresolved. Germline V gene lookup returns CDR1 MNHNS and CDR2 SASEGT. The CDR3 length is 12 residues. V was cut by 6 bases and J by 8 bases, with 10 bases left in between. As DNA, the CDR3 is TGTGCCAGCAGGCCCGGTTCTGGGGAGCTGTTTTTT. It codes for CASRPGSGELFF.

The table lists this clonotype with many counts. The rearrangement links TRBV20-1 to TRBJ2-1, with 12 bases identical to TRBD2. The CDR3 has 16 amino acids. With V trimmed by 3 bases and J by 4 bases, 7 bases remained unmatched. Germline V gene data show CDR1 as DFQATT and CDR2 as SNEGSKA (reference sequence). CDR3 sequence: CSASETSGSGYNEQFF. DNA for the CDR3: TGCAGTGCTAGTGAGACTAGCGGGAGTGGGTACAATGAGCAGTTCTTC.

The chain couples TRBV29-1 to TRBJ1-1, with 8 bases fitting TRBD1. In germline, CDR1 is SQVTM, CDR2 ANQGSEA. Trimming removed 5 bases from V and 1 base from J; junction bases left unmatched: 6. This CDR3 has 14 residues. The CDR3 DNA reads TGCAGCGTTCCCTGGACAGGGACGAACACTGAAGCTTTCTTT. It is translated as CSVPWTGTNTEAFF.

This clonotype was counted at least ten times. As DNA, the CDR3 is TGCAGCGTTGAAGTGGCCAGGAATATCTATGGCTACACCTTC. Translated, it gives CSVEVARNIYGYTF. The rearrangement links TRBV29-1 to TRBJ1-2; D not certain. Trimming took 1 base from V and 4 from J, leaving 13 bases between them. The CDR3 is 14 amino acids. Germline assignment: CDR1 SQVTM and CDR2 ANQGSEA.

This clonotype was counted ten times or more. CDR3 protein: CASSPSGTTDTQYF. The CDR3 DNA reads as TGTGCCAGCAGTCCAAGCGGGACCACAGATACGCAGTATTTT. This chain connects TRBV6-2 or TRBV6-3 to TRBJ2-3, with 7 bases that match TRBD2. The trim removed 5 bases at V and 2 bases at J, leaving 4 bases unmatched. Per germline, CDR1 MNHEY and CDR2 SVGEGT. CDR3 length: 14 amino acids.

This chain connects TRBV5-5 to TRBJ2-7, with a tentative D call TRBD1 (5 bases). Trimming took off 4 bases at V and 3 bases at J, with 17 bases between the two ends. The CDR3 runs 15 residues. The germline V gene has CDR1 SGHKS and CDR2 YYEKEE (reference sequence). The CDR3 loop is CASSPTEGPLYEQYF. The CDR3 DNA reads TGTGCCAGCAGCCCGACAGAAGGCCCCCTCTACGAGCAGTACTTC.

This clonotype was counted ten times or more. The chain links TRBV11-2 to TRBJ2-1; D might be TRBD1 (5 bases). With 1 base removed from V and 0 bases from J, the gap between germline ends came to 16 bases. The germline CDR1 and CDR2 sequences are SGHAT and FQNNGV. The CDR3 runs 18 residues. The CDR3 coding sequence is TGTGCCAGCAGCTTAGGTGGACACTCACCTAGCTCCTACAATGAGCAGTTCTTC. This sequence encodes CASSLGGHSPSSYNEQFF.

This clonotype was detected ten times or more. The CDR3 spells CASSVTRTASSYEQYF. CDR3 coding DNA: TGTGCCAGCAGCGTTACCCGGACTGCGAGCTCCTACGAGCAGTACTTC. The chain uses TRBV7-2 and TRBJ2-7; D perhaps matches TRBD2 (5 bases). V lost 5 bases, J lost 0 bases, and 17 bases lay in between. The V gene's germline CDR1 is SGHTA and CDR2 FQGNSA. The CDR3 length is 16 residues.

This clonotype was seen at least ten times. V usage is TRBV12-3 or TRBV12-4 and J usage is TRBJ2-7; TRBD2 aligns across 13 bases. The V gene end was trimmed by 7 bases and the J gene end by 3 bases; junction bases not matched to a gene: 9. This CDR3 spans 16 amino acids. The CDR3 spells CASNHQLAGGGYEQYF. The CDR3 DNA reads TGTGCCAGCAACCACCAACTAGCGGGAGGGGGCTACGAGCAGTACTTC.

CDR3 protein: CASSFRYGTDTQYF. Here the CDR3 DNA reads TGTGCCAGCAGCTTCCGTTATGGCACAGATACGCAGTATTTT. V is TRBV5-5 and J is TRBJ2-3; D unclear. The V end lost 2 bases, the J end lost 1 base, and 8 bases lay between the germline ends. The CDR3 sequence is 14 residues long. From germline, CDR1 is SGHKS and CDR2 YYEKEE (reference sequence).

V gene TRBV4-3 combines with J gene TRBJ1-6; no definite D call. The CDR3 has 17 residues. Deletions cut 3 bases from V and 7 bases from J, with 19 bases between. Germline CDR1 LGHNA, CDR2 YSLEER. CDR3 in DNA: TGCGCCAGCAGCCACAACTCCATTAGGCAGGCGAATTCACCCCTCCACTTT. Protein sequence: CASSHNSIRQANSPLHF.

This clonotype has more than one count but fewer than ten. V and J are TRBV12-3 or TRBV12-4 and TRBJ1-4; D is unclear. The CDR3 covers 13 residues. Deletions cut 3 bases from V and 7 bases from J, with 9 bases between. CDR3 sequence reads: CASSLIPPEKLFF. In DNA, the CDR3 is TGTGCCAGCAGTTTGATACCGCCTGAAAAACTGTTTTTT.

This clonotype was counted between two and nine times. The chain couples TRBV27 to TRBJ1-5; 10 nucleotides match TRBD1. From germline, CDR1 is MNHEY and CDR2 SMNVEV (reference sequence). Trimming took 7 bases from V and 6 from J; bases not matched to a gene: 3. There are 13 residues in the CDR3. The CDR3 loop is CASTWTGGQPQHF. The CDR3 coding sequence is TGTGCCAGCACGTGGACAGGGGGTCAGCCCCAGCATTTT.

This clonotype was seen ten or more times. The V and J genes are TRBV6-1 and TRBJ2-7; 13 bases line up with TRBD2. The CDR3 sequence is 16 residues long. The junction had 7 bases not matched to a gene; V was cut back by 6 bases and J by 2 bases. Germline V gene sequence: CDR1 MNHNS, CDR2 SASEGT. The CDR3 loop reads CASSVWTSGGTYEQYF. In DNA, the CDR3 is TGTGCCAGCAGCGTTTGGACTAGCGGGGGTACCTACGAGCAGTACTTC.

Many counts were recorded for this clonotype. The V call is TRBV9, the J call TRBJ2-5; D gene ambiguous. The ends were cut back, 0 bases at V and 5 bases at J, with 8 bases in the middle. CDR3 length: 13 amino acids. Germline lookup yields CDR1 SGDLS and CDR2 YYNGEE. The DNA of the CDR3 is TGTGCCAGCAGCGTAGGCCTAGTGGAGACCCAGTACTTC. Translated, it gives CASSVGLVETQYF.

The sample holds many counts of this clonotype. V is TRBV30 and J is TRBJ1-1; no reliable D call. The CDR3 length is 13 residues. Trimming shortened V by 2 bases and J by 11 bases, and 18 bases separated the two germline ends. Germline CDR1 is GTSNPN and CDR2 is SVGIG (reference sequence). The CDR3 here is CAWSPPGLGGAFF. CDR3 nucleotide sequence: TGTGCCTGGAGTCCCCCGGGCCTCGGTGGTGCTTTCTTT.

This clonotype has ten or more counts. The chain joins TRBV2 to TRBJ2-1; 7 bases match TRBD2. Unmatched junction bases numbered 13, after V lost 6 bases and J lost 5 bases. This CDR3 contains 16 residues. The germline V gene has CDR1 SNHLY and CDR2 FYNNEI. The CDR3 nucleotides are TGTGCCAGCAGCAGTAACCGGGCGGGAGTGGACAATGAGCAGTTCTTC. This gives the protein CASSSNRAGVDNEQFF. Full variable domain (rest looked up from reference TRBV2 and TRBJ2-1): EPEVTQTPSHQVTQMGQEVILRCVPISNHLYFYWYRQILGQKVEFLVSFYNNEISEKSEIFDDQFSVERPDGSNFTLKIRSTKLEDSAMYFCASSSNRAGVDNEQFFGPGTRLTVL.

This clonotype was seen more than once but under ten times. The V call is TRBV4-2, the J call TRBJ1-2, with a possible D match to TRBD1 (6 bases). Trimming pared 0 bases from V and 4 bases from J, leaving 12 bases between. The CDR3 spans 15 residues. Germline CDR1 is LGHNA and CDR2 is YNFKEQ. The CDR3 DNA sequence: TGTGCCAGCAGCCAAGATAGCGCACAGGGCTATGGCTACACCTTC. This gives the protein CASSQDSAQGYGYTF.